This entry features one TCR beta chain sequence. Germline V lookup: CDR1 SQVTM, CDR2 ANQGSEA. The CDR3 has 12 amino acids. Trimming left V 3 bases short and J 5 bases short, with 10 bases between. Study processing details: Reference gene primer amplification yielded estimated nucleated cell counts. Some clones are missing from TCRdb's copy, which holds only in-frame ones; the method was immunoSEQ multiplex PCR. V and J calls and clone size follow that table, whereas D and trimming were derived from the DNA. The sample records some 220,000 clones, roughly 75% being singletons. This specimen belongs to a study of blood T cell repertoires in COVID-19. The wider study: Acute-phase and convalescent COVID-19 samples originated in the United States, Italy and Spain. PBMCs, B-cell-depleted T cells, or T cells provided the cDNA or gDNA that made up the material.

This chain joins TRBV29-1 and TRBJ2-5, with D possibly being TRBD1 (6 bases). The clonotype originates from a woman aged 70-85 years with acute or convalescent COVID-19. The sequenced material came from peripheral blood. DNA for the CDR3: TGCAGCGTTGAGGGCAGGGGTGAGACCCAGTACTTC. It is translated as CSVEGRGETQYF.